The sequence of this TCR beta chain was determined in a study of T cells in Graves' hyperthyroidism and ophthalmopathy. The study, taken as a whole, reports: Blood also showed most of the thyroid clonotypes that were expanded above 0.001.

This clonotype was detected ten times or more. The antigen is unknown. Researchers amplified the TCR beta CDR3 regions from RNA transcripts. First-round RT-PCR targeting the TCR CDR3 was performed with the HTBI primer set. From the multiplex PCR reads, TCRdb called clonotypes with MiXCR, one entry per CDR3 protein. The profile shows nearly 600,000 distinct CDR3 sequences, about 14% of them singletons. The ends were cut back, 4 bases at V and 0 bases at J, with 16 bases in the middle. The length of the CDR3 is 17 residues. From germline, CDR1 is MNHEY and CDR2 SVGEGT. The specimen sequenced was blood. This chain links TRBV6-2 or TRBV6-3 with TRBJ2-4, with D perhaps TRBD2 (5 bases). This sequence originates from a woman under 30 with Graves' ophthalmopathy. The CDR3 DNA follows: TGTGCCAGCAGTTCTCCCCTGGGGAGACTAGCCAAAAACATTCAGTACTTC. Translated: CASSSPLGRLAKNIQYF.